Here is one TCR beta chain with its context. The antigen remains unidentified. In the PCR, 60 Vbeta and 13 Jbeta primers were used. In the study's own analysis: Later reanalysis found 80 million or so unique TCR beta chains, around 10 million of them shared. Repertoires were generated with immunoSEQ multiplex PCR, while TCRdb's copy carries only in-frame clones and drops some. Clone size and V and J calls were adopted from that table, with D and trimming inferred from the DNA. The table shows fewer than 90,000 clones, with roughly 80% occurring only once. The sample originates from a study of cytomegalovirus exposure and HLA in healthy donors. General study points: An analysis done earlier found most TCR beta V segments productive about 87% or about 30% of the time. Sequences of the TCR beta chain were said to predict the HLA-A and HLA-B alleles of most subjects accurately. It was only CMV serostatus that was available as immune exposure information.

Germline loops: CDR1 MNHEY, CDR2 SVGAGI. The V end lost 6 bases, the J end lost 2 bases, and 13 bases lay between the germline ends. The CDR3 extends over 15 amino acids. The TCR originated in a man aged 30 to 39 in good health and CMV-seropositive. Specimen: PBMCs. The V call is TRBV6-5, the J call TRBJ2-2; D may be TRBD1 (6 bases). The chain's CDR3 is CASSPRTDNTGELFF. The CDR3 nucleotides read TGTGCCAGCAGCCCCCGGACAGACAACACCGGGGAGCTGTTTTTT.